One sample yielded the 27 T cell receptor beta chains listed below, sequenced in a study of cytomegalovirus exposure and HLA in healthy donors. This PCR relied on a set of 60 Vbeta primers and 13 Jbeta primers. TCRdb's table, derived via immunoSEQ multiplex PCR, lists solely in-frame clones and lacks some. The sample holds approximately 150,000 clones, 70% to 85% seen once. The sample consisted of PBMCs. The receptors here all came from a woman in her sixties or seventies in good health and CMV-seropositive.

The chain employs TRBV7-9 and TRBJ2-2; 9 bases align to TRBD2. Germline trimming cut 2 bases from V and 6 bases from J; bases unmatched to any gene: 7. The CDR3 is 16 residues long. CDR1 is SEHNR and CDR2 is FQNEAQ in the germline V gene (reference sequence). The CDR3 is CASSLSGLASAGELFF. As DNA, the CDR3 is TGTGCCAGCAGCTTATCTGGACTAGCGTCGGCCGGGGAGCTGTTTTTT.

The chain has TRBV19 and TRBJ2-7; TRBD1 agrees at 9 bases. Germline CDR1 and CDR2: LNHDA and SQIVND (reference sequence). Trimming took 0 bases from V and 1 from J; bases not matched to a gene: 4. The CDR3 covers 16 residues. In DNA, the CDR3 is TGTGCCAGTAGTATAGATGGACAGGGGAGATCCTACGAGCAGTACTTC. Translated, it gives CASSIDGQGRSYEQYF. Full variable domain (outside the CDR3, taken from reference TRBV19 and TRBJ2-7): DGGITQSPKYLFRKEGQNVTLSCEQNLNHDAMYWYRQDPGQGLRLIYYSQIVNDFQKGDIAEGYSVSREKKESFPLTVTSAQKNPTAFYLCASSIDGQGRSYEQYFGPGTRLTVT.

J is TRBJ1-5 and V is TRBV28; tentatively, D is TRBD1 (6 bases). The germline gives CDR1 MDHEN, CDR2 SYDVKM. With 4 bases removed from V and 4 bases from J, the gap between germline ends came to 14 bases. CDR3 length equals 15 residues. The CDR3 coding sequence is TGTGCCAGCAGTTCCGGGCAGGGGATTAATCAGCCCCAGCATTTT. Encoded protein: CASSSGQGINQPQHF.

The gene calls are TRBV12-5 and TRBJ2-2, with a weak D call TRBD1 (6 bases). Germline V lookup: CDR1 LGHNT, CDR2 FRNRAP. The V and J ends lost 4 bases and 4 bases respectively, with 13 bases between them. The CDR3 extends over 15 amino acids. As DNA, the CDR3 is TGTGCTAGTGGTTCCGGGACATTTGGCACCGGGGAGCTGTTTTTT. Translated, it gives CASGSGTFGTGELFF.

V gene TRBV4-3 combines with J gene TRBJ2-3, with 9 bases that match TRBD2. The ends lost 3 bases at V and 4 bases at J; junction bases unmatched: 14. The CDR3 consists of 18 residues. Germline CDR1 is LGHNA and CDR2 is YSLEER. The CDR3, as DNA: TGCGCCAGCAGCCACCCTAGATACGGCGGGAGGGCTGCAGATACGCAGTATTTT. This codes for CASSHPRYGGRAADTQYF.

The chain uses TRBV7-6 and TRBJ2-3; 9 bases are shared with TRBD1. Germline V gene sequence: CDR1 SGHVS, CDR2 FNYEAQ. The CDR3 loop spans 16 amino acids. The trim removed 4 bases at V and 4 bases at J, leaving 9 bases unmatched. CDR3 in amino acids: CASSSPTGGQSDTQYF. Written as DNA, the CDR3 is TGTGCCAGCAGCTCCCCGACAGGGGGACAATCAGATACGCAGTATTTT.

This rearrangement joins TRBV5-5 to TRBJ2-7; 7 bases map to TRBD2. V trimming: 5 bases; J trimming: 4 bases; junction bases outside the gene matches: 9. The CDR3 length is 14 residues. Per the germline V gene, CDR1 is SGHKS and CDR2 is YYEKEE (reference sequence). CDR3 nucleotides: TGTGCCAGCAGGCGAGGGGAGGGTGGGTACGAGCAGTACTTC. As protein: CASRRGEGGYEQYF.

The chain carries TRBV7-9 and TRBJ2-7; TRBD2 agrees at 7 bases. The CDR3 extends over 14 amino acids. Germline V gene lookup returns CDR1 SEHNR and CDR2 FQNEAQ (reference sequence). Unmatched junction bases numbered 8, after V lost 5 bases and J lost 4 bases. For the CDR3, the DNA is TGTGCCAGCAGCGGCGGGGGTGTAGTTTACGAGCAGTACTTC. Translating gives CASSGGGVVYEQYF.

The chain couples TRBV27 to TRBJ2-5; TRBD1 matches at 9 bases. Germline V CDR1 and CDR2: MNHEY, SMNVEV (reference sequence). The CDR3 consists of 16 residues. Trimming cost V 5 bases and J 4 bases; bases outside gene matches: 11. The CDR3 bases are TGTGCCAGCAGTCTATTCGGGACAGGGATCGGAGAGACCCAGTACTTC. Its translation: CASSLFGTGIGETQYF.

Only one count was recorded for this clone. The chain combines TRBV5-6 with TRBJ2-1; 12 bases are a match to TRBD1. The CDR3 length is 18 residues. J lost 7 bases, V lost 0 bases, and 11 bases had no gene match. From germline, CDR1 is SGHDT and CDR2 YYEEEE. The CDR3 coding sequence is TGTGCCAGCAGCTTGGCGGGGATTGGGACAGGGGGCTGGAATGAGCAGTTCTTC. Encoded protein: CASSLAGIGTGGWNEQFF.

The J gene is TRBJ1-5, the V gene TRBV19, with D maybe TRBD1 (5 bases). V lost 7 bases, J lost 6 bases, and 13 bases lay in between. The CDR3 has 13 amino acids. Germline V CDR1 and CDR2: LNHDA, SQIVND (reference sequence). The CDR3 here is CASNQGTGQPQHF. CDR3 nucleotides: TGTGCCAGTAATCAGGGAACGGGTCAGCCCCAGCATTTT.

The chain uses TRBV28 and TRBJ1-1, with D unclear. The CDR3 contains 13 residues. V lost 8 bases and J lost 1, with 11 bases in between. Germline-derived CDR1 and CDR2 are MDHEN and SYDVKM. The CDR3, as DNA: TGTGCCAGCTTGGGCAGTTGGAACACTGAAGCTTTCTTT. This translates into CASLGSWNTEAFF.

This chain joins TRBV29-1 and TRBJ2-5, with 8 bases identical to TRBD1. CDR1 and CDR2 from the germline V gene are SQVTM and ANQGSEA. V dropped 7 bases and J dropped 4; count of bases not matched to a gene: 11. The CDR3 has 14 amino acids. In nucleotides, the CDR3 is TGCAGCGCCGCCACAGGGACAGGAGGAGAGACCCAGTACTTC. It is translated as CSAATGTGGETQYF.

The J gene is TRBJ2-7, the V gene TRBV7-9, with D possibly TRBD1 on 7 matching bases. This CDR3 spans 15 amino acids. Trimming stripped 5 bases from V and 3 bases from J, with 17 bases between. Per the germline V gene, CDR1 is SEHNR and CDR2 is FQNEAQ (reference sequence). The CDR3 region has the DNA TGTGCCAGCAGCGCGGTAGGGCAGGGGGGCTACGAGCAGTACTTC. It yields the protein CASSAVGQGGYEQYF.

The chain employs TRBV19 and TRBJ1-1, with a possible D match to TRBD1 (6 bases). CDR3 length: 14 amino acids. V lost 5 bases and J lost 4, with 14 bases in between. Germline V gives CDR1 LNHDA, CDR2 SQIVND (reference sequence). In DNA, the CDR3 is TGTGCCAGTAGTCCCAGGGGAGGGGGCACTGAAGCTTTCTTT. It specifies CASSPRGGGTEAFF.

CDR3 DNA sequence: TGCGCCAGCGCAGGGGGAGGATCAGCTAATGAAAAACTGTTTTTT. This translates into CASAGGGSANEKLFF. This chain uses TRBV5-1 with TRBJ1-4; 7 bases are a match to TRBD1. J gave up 3 bases and V 7 bases, and 9 bases lay outside the gene matches. The CDR3 totals 15 residues. Germline V CDR1 and CDR2: SGHRS, YFSETQ.

This CDR3 reads CAWMEQGYGYTF. CDR3 sequence (DNA): TGTGCCTGGATGGAACAGGGCTATGGCTACACCTTC. The chain recombines TRBV30 with TRBJ1-2; D may be TRBD1 (6 bases). V lost 4 bases to trimming and J lost 4 bases, with 10 bases between them. Looked up from germline, CDR1 is GTSNPN and CDR2 is SVGIG (reference sequence). The CDR3 spans 12 residues.

In DNA form, the CDR3 reads TGTGCCTGGAGTGTACGACAGAGCGCCTACGAGCAGTACTTC. Its translation: CAWSVRQSAYEQYF. The V call is TRBV30, the J call TRBJ2-7, with D possibly matching TRBD1 (5 bases). Trimming removed 0 bases from V and 2 bases from J, with 11 bases in between. Germline loops: CDR1 GTSNPN, CDR2 SVGIG (reference sequence). The CDR3 sequence is 14 residues long. The full variable domain, with the rest looked up from reference TRBV30 and TRBJ2-7, is SQTIHQWPATLVQPVGSPLSLECTVEGTSNPNLYWYRQAAGRGLQLLFYSVGIGQISSEVPQNLSASRPQDRQFILSSKKLLLSDSGFYLCAWSVRQSAYEQYFGPGTRLTVT.

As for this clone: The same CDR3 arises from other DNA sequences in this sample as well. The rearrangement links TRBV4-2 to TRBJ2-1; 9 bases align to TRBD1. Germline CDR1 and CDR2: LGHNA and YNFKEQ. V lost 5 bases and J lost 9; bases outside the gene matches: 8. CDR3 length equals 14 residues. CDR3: CASSSGTGMGEQFF. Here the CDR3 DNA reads TGTGCCAGCAGCTCCGGGACAGGGATGGGTGAGCAGTTCTTC.

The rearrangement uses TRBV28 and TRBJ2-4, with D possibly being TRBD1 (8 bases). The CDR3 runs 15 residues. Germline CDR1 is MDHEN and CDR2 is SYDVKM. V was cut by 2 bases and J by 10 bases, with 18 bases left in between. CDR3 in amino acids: CASSLRQGRGWIQYF. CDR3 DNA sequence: TGTGCCAGCAGTTTAAGACAGGGGAGGGGATGGATTCAGTACTTC.

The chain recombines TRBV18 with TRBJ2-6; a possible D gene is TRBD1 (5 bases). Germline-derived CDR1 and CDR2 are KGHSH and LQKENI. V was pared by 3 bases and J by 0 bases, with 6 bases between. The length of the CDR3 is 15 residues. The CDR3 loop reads CASSPQGSGANVLTF. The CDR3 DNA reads TGTGCCAGCTCACCTCAGGGCTCTGGGGCCAACGTCCTGACTTTC.

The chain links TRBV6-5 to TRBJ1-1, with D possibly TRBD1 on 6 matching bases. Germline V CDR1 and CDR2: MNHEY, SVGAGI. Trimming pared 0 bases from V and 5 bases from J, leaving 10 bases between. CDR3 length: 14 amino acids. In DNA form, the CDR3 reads TGTGCCAGCAGTTACTCGAGTAGGGGGACTGAAGCTTTCTTT. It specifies CASSYSSRGTEAFF.

The CDR3 region has the DNA TGTGCCAGCTCGCATCGGGACTTAGCCTACGAGCAGTACTTC. Translated, it gives CASSHRDLAYEQYF. V is TRBV11-2 and J is TRBJ2-7; D is possibly TRBD2 (6 bases). This CDR3 comprises 14 residues. V lost 8 bases and J lost 2, with 16 bases in between. Germline values: CDR1 SGHAT, CDR2 FQNNGV.

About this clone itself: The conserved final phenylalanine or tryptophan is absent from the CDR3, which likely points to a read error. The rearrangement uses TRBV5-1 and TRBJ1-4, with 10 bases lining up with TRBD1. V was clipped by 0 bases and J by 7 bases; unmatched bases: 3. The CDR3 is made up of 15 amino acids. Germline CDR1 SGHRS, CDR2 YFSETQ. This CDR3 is CASSLAGDRGEKLFV. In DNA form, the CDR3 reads TGCGCCAGCAGCTTGGCGGGGGACAGGGGTGAAAAACTGTTTGTT.

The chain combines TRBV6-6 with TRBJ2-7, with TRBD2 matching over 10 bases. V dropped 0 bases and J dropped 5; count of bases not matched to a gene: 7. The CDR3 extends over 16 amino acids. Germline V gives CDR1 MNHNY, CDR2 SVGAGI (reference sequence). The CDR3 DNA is TGTGCCAGCAGTTACTCGGTTAGCGGGAGGAGTCACGAGCAGTACTTC. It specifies CASSYSVSGRSHEQYF.

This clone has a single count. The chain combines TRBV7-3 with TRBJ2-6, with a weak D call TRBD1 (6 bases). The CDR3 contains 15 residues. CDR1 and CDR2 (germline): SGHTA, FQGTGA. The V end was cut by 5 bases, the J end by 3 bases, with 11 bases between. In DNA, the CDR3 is TGTGCCAGCAGCAAACAGGGTGTTGGGGCCAACGTCCTGACTTTC. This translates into CASSKQGVGANVLTF.

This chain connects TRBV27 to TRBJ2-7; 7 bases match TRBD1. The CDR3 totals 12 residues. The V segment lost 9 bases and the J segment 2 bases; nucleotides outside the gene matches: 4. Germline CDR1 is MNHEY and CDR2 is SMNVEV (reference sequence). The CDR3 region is CASSGTAYEQYF. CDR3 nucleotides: TGTGCCAGTTCCGGGACAGCCTACGAGCAGTACTTC.